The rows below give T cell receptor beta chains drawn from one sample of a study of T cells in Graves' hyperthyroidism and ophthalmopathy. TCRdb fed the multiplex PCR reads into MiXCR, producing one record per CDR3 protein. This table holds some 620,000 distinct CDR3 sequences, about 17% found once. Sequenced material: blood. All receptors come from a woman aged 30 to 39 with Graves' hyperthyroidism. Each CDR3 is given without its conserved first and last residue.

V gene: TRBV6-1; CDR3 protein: ASRSPVGLRVTGANVLT
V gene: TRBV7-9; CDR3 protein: ASSLSDSYNEKLF
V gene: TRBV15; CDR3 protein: ATSRDTEEQF
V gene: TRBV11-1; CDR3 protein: ASSARTSGPYNEQF
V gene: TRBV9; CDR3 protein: ASSETRDRGLRELF
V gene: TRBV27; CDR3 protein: ASSSTTGPEAF
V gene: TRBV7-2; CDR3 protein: ASSPPGLASYNEQF
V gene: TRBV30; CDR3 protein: AWKVSGRTDTQY
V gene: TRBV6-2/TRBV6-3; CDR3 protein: ASSLGQGHYNSEKLF
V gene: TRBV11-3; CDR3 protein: ASSPPGREGTEAF
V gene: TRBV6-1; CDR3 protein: ASRFDGENTIY
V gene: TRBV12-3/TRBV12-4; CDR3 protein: ASSETGGNYGYT
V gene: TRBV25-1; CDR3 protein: ASSDTTGARVYEQY
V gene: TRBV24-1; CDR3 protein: ATTPLGRTDPNTGELF
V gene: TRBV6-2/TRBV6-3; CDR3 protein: ASGRGSYVFGQF
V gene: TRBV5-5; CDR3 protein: ASSVEPPGANEKLF
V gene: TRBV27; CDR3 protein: ASTSPPDRGLYTQY
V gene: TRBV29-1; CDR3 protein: SVEDEQGAGNIQY
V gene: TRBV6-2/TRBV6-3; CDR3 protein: ASSYSGADTDTQY
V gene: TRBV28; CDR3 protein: ASIRASGANVLT
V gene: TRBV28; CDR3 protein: ASAPWGLYEAF
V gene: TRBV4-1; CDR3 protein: ASGAVEQF
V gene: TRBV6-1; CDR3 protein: ASSEGGLRLPPTHTEAF
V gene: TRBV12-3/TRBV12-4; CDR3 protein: ASSRLNSNQPQH
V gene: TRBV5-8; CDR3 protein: ASSLWGAGNQPQH
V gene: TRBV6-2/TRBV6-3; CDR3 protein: ASRQGAAGVGELF
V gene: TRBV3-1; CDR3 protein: ASSQDNRRSYNEQF
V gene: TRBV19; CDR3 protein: ASSLGHYNTGELF
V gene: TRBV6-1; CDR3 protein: ASRSGTFDDTQY
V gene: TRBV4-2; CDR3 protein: ASSHLYTGELF
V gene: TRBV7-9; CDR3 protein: ASSLGGWATEAF
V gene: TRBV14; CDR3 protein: ASSQGLSGRPPYEQY
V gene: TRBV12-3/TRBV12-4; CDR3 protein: ASSSGQGASEAF
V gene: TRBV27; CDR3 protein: ASSSGLDFNEQF
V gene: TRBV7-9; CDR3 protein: ASSSEGEGSYEQF
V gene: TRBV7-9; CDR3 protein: ASRYGPNTEAF
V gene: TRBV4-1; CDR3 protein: ASSRDLGEQY
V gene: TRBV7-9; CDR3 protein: ASSLSVRTASNEKLF
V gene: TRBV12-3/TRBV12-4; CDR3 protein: ASSFETSGRNTGELF
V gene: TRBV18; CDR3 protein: ASSRTANYGYT
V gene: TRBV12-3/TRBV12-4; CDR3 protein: ASSPPGQGYEQY
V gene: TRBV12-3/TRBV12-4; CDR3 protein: ASSLVLAGFYNEQF
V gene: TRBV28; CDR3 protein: ASSFYRSSSYEQY
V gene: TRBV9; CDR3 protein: ASSGSGIDEQY
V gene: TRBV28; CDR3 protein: ASSLGAANNEKLF
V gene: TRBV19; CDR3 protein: ASSITYNYGYT
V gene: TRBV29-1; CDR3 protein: SASDRPNTEAF
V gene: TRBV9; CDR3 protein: ASSGTTYNYGYT
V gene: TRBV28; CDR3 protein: ASRLHGQEKLF
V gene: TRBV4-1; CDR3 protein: ASSHPQLGVDTQY
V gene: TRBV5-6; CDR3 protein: ASRVWGGEQY
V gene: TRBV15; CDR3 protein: ATSRRTGSNEKLF
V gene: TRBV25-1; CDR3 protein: ASSTLRADTQY
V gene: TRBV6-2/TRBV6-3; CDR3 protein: ASSVGGTRNNEQF
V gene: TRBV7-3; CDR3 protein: ASSTRLGGQETQY
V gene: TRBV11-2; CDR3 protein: ASSSDPINTEAF
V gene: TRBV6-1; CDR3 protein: ASSGGTPRSSYEQY
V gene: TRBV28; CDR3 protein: ASSGFSRRDTDTQY
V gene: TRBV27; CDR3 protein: ASSLGGLAGEGLGETQY
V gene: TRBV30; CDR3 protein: AWSVSAGAYGYT